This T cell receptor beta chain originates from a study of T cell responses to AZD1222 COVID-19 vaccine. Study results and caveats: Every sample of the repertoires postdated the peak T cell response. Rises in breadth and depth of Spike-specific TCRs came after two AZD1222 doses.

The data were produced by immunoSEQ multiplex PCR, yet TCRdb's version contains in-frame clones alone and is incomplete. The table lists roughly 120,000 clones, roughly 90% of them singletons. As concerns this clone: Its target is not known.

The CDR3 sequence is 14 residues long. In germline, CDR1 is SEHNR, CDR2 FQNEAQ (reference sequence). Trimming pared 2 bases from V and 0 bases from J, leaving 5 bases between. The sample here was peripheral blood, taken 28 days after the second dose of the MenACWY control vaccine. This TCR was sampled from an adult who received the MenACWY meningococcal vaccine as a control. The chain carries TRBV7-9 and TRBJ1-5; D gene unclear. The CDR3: CASSLTGSNQPQHF. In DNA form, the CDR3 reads TGTGCCAGCAGCTTAACGGGTAGCAATCAGCCCCAGCATTTT.